The present TCR beta chain was sequenced within a study of cytomegalovirus exposure and HLA in healthy donors. Study at large: A later analysis reported the 100 to 150 validation repertoires used the same platform as the approximately 700 first-cohort repertoires.

Regarding this clone: Its target is unknown.

Data came from immunoSEQ multiplex PCR; TCRdb stores just in-frame clones and leaves some out. Seen here are more than 90,000 clones, 88% observed once, and the top ten hold around 2%. The approximately 130-subject validation cohort, separate from the roughly 670-subject first cohort, included the donors. Study outcomes and limitations: It was confirmed in vitro that a few of the CMV-associated chains were specific for CMV antigens. Rare sequences made up most TCRs, while some public TCRs were found in many donors.

The germline V gene has CDR1 LGHNA and CDR2 YSLEER. This CDR3 has 15 residues. The germline V and J ends were trimmed by 0 bases and 6 bases, with 14 bases remaining between them. This sequence originates from a man aged 18 to 29 in good health and CMV-seronegative. The chain employs TRBV4-3 and TRBJ1-1; tentatively, D is TRBD1 (5 bases). Sequenced input: PBMCs. CDR3 nucleotide sequence: TGCGCCAGCAGCCAAGATCAGGGTATTGGGGCTGAAGCTTTCTTT. As protein: CASSQDQGIGAEAFF.